This T cell receptor beta chain was obtained from a study of cytomegalovirus exposure and HLA in healthy donors. General observations from the study: A later look showed TCR association rates differing by HLA locus, highest for DRB1 and lowest for HLA-C. Presence/absence analyses supposed approximately even sequencing depth among donors. Researchers counted around 150 TCR beta chains as cytomegalovirus-associated.

Trimming pared 1 base from V and 2 bases from J, leaving 16 bases between. The CDR3 runs 17 residues. Germline V lookup: CDR1 MNHEY, CDR2 SMNVEV (reference sequence). This clone was observed a single time. Its antigen is currently unknown. Primers included in the PCR were 60 Vbeta and 13 Jbeta primers. Profiling relied on immunoSEQ multiplex PCR, and the TCRdb table lists in-frame clones only, not all of them. This sample has fewer than 250,000 clones, with roughly 77% found just once. Specimen: PBMCs. The clonotype comes from a man aged 25-45 years in good health and CMV-seropositive. The J gene is TRBJ2-3, the V gene TRBV27; weak D call: TRBD2 (5 bases). The CDR3: CASSLFADYVNTDTQYF. As DNA, the CDR3 is TGTGCCAGCAGTTTATTCGCAGACTACGTCAACACAGATACGCAGTATTTT.